This T cell receptor (beta chain) came from a study of CD8+ T cells in alopecia areata. Study-wide background: Administration of oral tofacitinib to treated patients was at 5 to 10 mg twice daily. The study, taken as a whole, reports: Patients shared TCRs less clearly than mice did, possibly owing to HLA.

As to treatment: oral pan-JAK inhibitor, 5-10 mg twice daily. Specimens obtained from alopecia areata patients comprised lesional scalp punch biopsies and peripheral blood. Cell sorting was applied to PBMCs, and CD4+ and CD8+ T cells were collected. CDR1 is LGHNA and CDR2 is YNFKEQ in the germline V gene. The CDR3 length is 14 residues. V shed 1 base and J shed 1 base, with 8 bases lying between them. Regarding this clone: Antigen unknown.

cDNA serving as the sequencing template came from extracted, reverse transcribed RNA. Profiling relied on immunoSEQ multiplex PCR, and the TCRdb table lists in-frame clones only, not all of them. This repertoire shows roughly 120,000 clones, approximately 51% found once; its top ten account for 3% to 4%. The material was CD4+ T cells sorted from blood, obtained at week 24, from a patient treated with tofacitinib. The chain couples TRBV4-2 to TRBJ2-7; D ambiguous. This TCR was sampled from a human donor with alopecia areata. CDR3: CASSQGGQSYEQYF. Here the CDR3 DNA reads TGTGCCAGCAGCCAAGGTGGGCAATCCTACGAGCAGTACTTC.